This T cell receptor (beta chain) was documented in a study of T-cell memory formation after mild COVID-19. A remark on this clonotype: Its antigen is as yet unknown.

Regarding the study as a whole: Certain responding clones were present in pre-infection memory, suggesting participation of cross-reactive memory.

The V gene's germline CDR1 is LGHDT and CDR2 YNNKEL (reference sequence). CDR3 length: 14 amino acids. V lost 5 bases and J 4 bases, leaving 14 bases between the germline ends. TCRdb reprocessed the 5' RACE reads with MiXCR, giving one entry per CDR3 protein. Counted here are around 440,000 distinct CDR3 sequences, 15% to 20% occurring once; the ten biggest clones make up 9% to 15%. This sequence was found in an adult woman who had mild COVID-19 (a few samples of this study predate the infection). Cell type and time point are not known. Specimen: PBMCs or a T cell subset sorted from them (not recorded which). The V call is TRBV3-1, the J call TRBJ1-1; perhaps TRBD1 as D (6 bases). In DNA form, the CDR3 reads TGTGCCAGCAGCTATAGGACAGAGGGCACTGAAGCTTTCTTT. Protein: CASSYRTEGTEAFF. Filled out from reference TRBV3-1 and TRBJ1-1, the complete variable domain reads DTAVSQTPKYLVTQMGNDKSIKCEQNLGHDTMYWYKQDSKKFLKIMFSYNNKELIINETVPNRFSPKSPDKAHLNLHINSLELGDSAVYFCASSYRTEGTEAFFGQGTRLTVV.